Listed here is a single T cell receptor beta chain. This sample was taken from a study of T cells after yellow fever vaccination. As for the study in general: Preparation used SMART-Seq v4 Ultra Low Input for the low-cell-number fractions. Study-wide results and caveats: It was the secondary response that reached its peak faster, day 5 versus 15, but it was weaker. Relatively few clonotypes were ones that appeared in both CD4 and CD8 compartments.

5'RACE template switching generated TCR cDNA, adding a universal primer site and UMIs. TCRdb passed the 5' RACE reads through MiXCR, listing each CDR3 protein once. The sample has roughly 94,000 distinct CDR3 sequences, roughly 10% seen once. CDR3 length: 14 residues. The germline V gene encodes CDR1 ENHRY and CDR2 SYGVKD. V lost 7 bases to trimming and J lost 2 bases; unmatched junction nucleotides: 4. This sequence was found in a man aged 18 to 30 who received the YFV17D yellow fever vaccine. V and J are TRBV10-3 and TRBJ2-3; TRBD2 agrees at 9 bases. The specimen comprised CD8+ T cells not binding an NS4B(214-222) dextramer, sorted from PBMCs, sampled around 15 days after the first yellow fever vaccination. CDR3 residues: CAITSGGITDTQYF. The CDR3 bases are TGTGCCATCACCAGCGGGGGGATCACAGATACGCAGTATTTT.